This T cell receptor beta chain was observed in a study of OX40 agonist ivuxolimab in advanced cancers. Across the whole study: The mean age was roughly 60 years, ranging from 23 to 79, with less than 90% of participants male.

Germline values: CDR1 SGDLS, CDR2 YYNGEE. V was trimmed by 0 bases and J by 2 bases, leaving 15 bases between them. The CDR3 spans 16 residues. Generated by immunoSEQ multiplex PCR, the TCRdb table keeps only in-frame clones and is missing some. This repertoire shows some 54,000 clones, 80% to 90% found once; its top ten account for 14%. Prior autoimmune disease or systemic immunosuppression barred patients. Blood draws occurred at baseline, cycle 4 day 1, and cycle 7 day 1. This receptor was identified in an adult with an advanced solid tumor such as melanoma, head and neck, liver or kidney cancer. The material was CD4+ or CD8+ T cells sorted from blood, obtained in a trial of the OX40 agonist ivuxolimab. This chain connects TRBV9 to TRBJ2-7; the D gene is possibly TRBD2 (5 bases). The CDR3 DNA follows: TGTGCCAGCAGCGTAGCATCCCGGGGTACTACCTACGAGCAGTACTTC. This encodes CASSVASRGTTYEQYF.